One T cell receptor (beta chain) is described in this entry. Its cognate antigen is unknown. Trimming pared 2 bases from V and 0 bases from J, leaving 8 bases between. Looked up from germline, CDR1 is ENHRY and CDR2 is SYGVKD. The CDR3 is made up of 15 amino acids. These data come from a study of CD8+ T cells in alopecia areata. As for the study in general: The share of scalp area affected provided the severity score for treated patients.

Treatment described: oral pan-JAK inhibitor, 5-10 mg twice daily. cDNA reverse transcribed from extracted RNA served as the sequencing template. Profiling relied on immunoSEQ multiplex PCR, and the TCRdb table lists in-frame clones only, not all of them. The top ten clones hold roughly 0.45% of a sample with about 120,000 clones, around 56% of them seen once. The study, taken as a whole, reports: Lesional scalp displayed greater clonality than normal scalp, most notably in alopecia totalis/universalis.

This TCR was recovered from a human donor with alopecia areata. The V and J genes are TRBV10-3 and TRBJ2-1; D not resolved. The specimen was CD4+ T cells sorted from blood, collected at week 4, from a patient treated with tofacitinib. CDR3 region: CAISEKERSYNEQFF. The CDR3 DNA sequence: TGTGCCATCAGTGAGAAGGAGCGCTCCTACAATGAGCAGTTCTTC.